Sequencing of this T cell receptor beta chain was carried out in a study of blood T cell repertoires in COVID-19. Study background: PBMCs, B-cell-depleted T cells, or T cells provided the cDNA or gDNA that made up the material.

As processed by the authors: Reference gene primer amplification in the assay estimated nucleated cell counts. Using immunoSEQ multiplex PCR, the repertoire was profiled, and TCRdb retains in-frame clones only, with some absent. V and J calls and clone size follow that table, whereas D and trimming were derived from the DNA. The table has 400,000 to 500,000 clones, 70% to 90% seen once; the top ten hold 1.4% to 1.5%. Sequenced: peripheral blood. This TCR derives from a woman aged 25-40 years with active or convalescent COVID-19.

The CDR3 sequence is CAISPDRYQETQYF. DNA of the CDR3: TGTGCCATCAGTCCTGACAGGTACCAAGAGACCCAGTACTTC. The gene calls are TRBV10-3 and TRBJ2-5; possibly TRBD1 for D (6 bases). Germline V CDR1 and CDR2: ENHRY, SYGVKD. The CDR3 has 14 residues. V lost 5 bases and J lost 0, with 10 bases in between.